One sample yielded the 10 T cell receptor beta chains listed below, sequenced in a study of blood T cell repertoires in COVID-19. Libraries were prepared by immunoSEQ multiplex PCR; TCRdb keeps only in-frame clonotypes and omits some of them. Of 250,000 to 300,000 clones detected, 88% appear once; the ten largest clones hold 2% to 2.5%. The specimen was PBMCs or T cells enriched from blood (not recorded which). All receptors come from a woman in her fifties or sixties in a cohort exposed to, infected with or recovered from COVID-19 (not recorded which).

This chain connects TRBV1 to TRBJ2-2; whether TRBD2, the table's D call, matches the DNA was not checked. TRBV1 is given as a pseudogene. The CDR3 is made up of 20 amino acids. The CDR3 sequence: CTSSYQGGGLAGDLTGELFF. DNA of the CDR3: TGCACCAGCAGTTACCAGGGGGGAGGGCTAGCGGGAGATCTGACCGGGGAGCTGTTTTTT.

This clone was picked up one time. The chain uses TRBV9 and TRBJ1-3; tentative D call: TRBD1 (5 bases). Trimming left V 0 bases short and J 2 bases short, with 12 bases between. The CDR3 loop spans 16 amino acids. Germline CDR1 reads SGDLS; CDR2 reads YYNGEE. CDR3 sequence: CASSVVEGRPGNTIYF. DNA for the CDR3: TGTGCCAGCAGCGTAGTAGAGGGGAGGCCTGGAAACACCATATATTTT.

The chain uses TRBV29-1 and TRBJ2-5, with D possibly matching TRBD2 (6 bases). Between the trimmed V and J ends, which lost 5 bases and 5 bases, there was a span of 12 bases. This CDR3 has 12 amino acids. The V gene's germline CDR1 is SQVTM and CDR2 ANQGSEA. The CDR3 loop is CSVLWGEETQYF. The CDR3 DNA is TGCAGCGTTCTATGGGGGGAGGAGACCCAGTACTTC.

This sequence joins TRBV10-1 and TRBJ2-1; 7 bases agree with TRBD2. Unmatched junction bases numbered 6, after V lost 4 bases and J lost 0 bases. The CDR3 has 16 amino acids. Germline CDR1 is WNHNN and CDR2 is SYGVQD (reference sequence). As DNA, the CDR3 is TGCGCCAGCAGTGGACTAGCTACGCCCTCCTACAATGAGCAGTTCTTC. It is translated as CASSGLATPSYNEQFF.

The chain couples TRBV11-3 to TRBJ2-1; 13 bases align to TRBD2. J was trimmed by 8 bases and V by 5 bases; bases with no gene match: 18. Germline loops: CDR1 SGHNT, CDR2 YENEEA. The CDR3 loop spans 19 amino acids. Here the CDR3 reads CASSPGAPGTSGARYEQFF. In DNA form, the CDR3 reads TGTGCCAGCAGCCCGGGCGCCCCCGGGACTAGCGGGGCTCGGTATGAGCAGTTCTTC.

V gene TRBV6-5 combines with J gene TRBJ2-7; D ambiguous. The ends were cut back, 2 bases at V and 3 bases at J, with 2 bases in the middle. The CDR3 runs 11 residues. Germline V lookup: CDR1 MNHEY, CDR2 SVGAGI. CDR3 DNA: TGTGCCAGCAGTTACCTCTACGAGCAGTACTTC. As protein: CASSYLYEQYF.

The chain combines TRBV2 with TRBJ2-7; TRBD1 aligns across 10 bases. In germline, CDR1 is SNHLY, CDR2 FYNNEI. The CDR3 length is 14 residues. Trimming took 7 bases from V and 2 from J; bases not matched to a gene: 5. The CDR3 spells CASTPGQGTYEQYF. In nucleotides, the CDR3 is TGTGCCAGCACCCCGGGACAGGGGACCTACGAGCAGTACTTC.

The chain couples TRBV5-1 to TRBJ1-2; tentative D call: TRBD1 (5 bases). The CDR3 contains 12 residues. Trimming pared 3 bases from V and 7 bases from J, leaving 10 bases between. In germline, CDR1 is SGHRS, CDR2 YFSETQ. For the CDR3, the DNA is TGCGCCAGCAGCTCAGCAGGGTTTGGCTACACCTTC. Translating gives CASSSAGFGYTF. Drawing the rest from reference TRBV5-1 and TRBJ1-2, the complete variable domain is KAGVTQTPRYLIKTRGQQVTLSCSPISGHRSVSWYQQTPGQGLQFLFEYFSETQRNKGNFPGRFSGRQFSNSRSEMNVSTLELGDSALYLCASSSAGFGYTFGSGTRLTVV.

CDR3: CASSLGGQSFDIQYF. The CDR3 DNA follows: TGTGCCAGCAGCTTAGGGGGACAGTCGTTTGACATTCAGTACTTC. The chain is built from TRBV11-2 and TRBJ2-4; 7 bases are a match to TRBD1. The CDR3 is 15 residues long. Per the germline V gene, CDR1 is SGHAT and CDR2 is FQNNGV. V shed 1 base, J shed 8 bases, and the junction held 8 bases outside the gene matches.

The chain recombines TRBV4-1 with TRBJ1-2; D not certain. This CDR3 region has 12 residues. CDR1 is MGHRA, CDR2 YSYEKL, per germline. Trimming removed 0 bases at V and 8 bases at J, with 7 bases between. CDR3 in DNA: TGCGCCAGCAGCCAAGATGCGCGGGGCTACACCTTC. It specifies CASSQDARGYTF.